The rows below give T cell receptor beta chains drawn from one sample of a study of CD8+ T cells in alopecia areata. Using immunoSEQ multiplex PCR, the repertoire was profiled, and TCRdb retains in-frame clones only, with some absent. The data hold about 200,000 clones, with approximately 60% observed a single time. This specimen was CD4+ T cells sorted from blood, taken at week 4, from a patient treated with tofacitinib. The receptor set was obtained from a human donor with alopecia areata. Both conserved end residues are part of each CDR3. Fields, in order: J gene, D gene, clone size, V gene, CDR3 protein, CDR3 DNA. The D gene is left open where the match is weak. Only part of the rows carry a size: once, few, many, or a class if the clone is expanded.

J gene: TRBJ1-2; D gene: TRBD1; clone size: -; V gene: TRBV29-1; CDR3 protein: CSSRDRVYGYTF; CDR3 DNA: TGCAGCTCCCGGGACAGGGTCTATGGCTACACCTTC
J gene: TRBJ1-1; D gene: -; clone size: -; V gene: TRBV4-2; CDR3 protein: CASSPGQRSGWDTEAFF; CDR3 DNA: TGTGCCAGCAGCCCGGGCCAACGGTCAGGGTGGGACACTGAAGCTTTCTTT
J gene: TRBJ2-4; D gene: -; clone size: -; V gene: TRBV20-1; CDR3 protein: CSAGPRGF; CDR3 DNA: TGCAGTGCTGGACCCCGGGGCTTC
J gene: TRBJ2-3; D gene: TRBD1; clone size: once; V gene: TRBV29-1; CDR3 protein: CSPSWTGGTGDTQYF; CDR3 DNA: TGCAGCCCAAGTTGGACAGGGGGTACCGGAGATACGCAGTATTTT
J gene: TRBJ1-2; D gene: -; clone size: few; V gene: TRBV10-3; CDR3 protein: CAIGEYGYTF; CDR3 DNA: TGTGCCATCGGAGAGTATGGCTACACCTTC
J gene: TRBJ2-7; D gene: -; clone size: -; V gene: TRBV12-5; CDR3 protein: CASGLRLTSYEQYF; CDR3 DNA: TGTGCTAGTGGTTTGCGGTTGACCTCCTACGAGCAGTACTTC
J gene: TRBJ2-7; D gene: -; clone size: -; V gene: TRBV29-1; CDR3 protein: CSVGTTYEQYF; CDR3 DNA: TGCAGCGTTGGGACGACCTACGAGCAGTACTTC
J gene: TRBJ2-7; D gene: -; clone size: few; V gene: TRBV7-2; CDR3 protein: CASSIETLGHEQYF; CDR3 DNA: TGTGCCAGCAGCATCGAAACACTGGGGCACGAGCAGTACTTC
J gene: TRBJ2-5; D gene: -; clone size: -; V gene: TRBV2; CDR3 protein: CASSGGPLGTQYF; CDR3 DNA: TGTGCCAGCAGTGGAGGGCCTTTGGGGACCCAGTACTTC
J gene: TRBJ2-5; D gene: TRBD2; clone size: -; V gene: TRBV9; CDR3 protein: CASARGLADQETQYF; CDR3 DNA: TGTGCCAGCGCGCGGGGACTAGCGGACCAAGAGACCCAGTACTTC
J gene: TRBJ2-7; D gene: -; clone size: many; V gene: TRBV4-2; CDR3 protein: CASGAGLHERVQYF; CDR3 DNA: TGTGCCAGCGGCGCGGGACTCCACGAACGGGTGCAGTACTTC
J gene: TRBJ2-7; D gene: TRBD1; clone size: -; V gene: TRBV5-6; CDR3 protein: CASSLVGQGARGEQYF; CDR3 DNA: TGTGCCAGCAGCTTGGTTGGACAGGGGGCTCGGGGCGAGCAGTACTTC
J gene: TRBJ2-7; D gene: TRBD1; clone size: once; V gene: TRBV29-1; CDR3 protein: CSVETGRDYEQYF; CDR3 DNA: TGCAGCGTTGAGACAGGGAGAGACTACGAGCAGTACTTC
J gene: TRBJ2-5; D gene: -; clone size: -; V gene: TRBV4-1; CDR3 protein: CASSQDVAAGETQYF; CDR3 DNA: TGCGCCAGCAGCCAAGATGTAGCGGCGGGGGAGACCCAGTACTTC
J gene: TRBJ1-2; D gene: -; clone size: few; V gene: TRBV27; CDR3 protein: CASSLYERGYGYTF; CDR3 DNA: TGTGCCAGCAGTTTGTACGAAAGAGGCTATGGCTACACCTTC
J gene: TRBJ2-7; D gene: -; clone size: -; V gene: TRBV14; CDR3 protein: CASSTLGQYEQYF; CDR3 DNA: TGTGCCAGCAGTACCTTGGGCCAATACGAGCAGTACTTC
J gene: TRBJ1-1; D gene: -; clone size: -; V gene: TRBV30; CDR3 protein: CAWNPGGDNTEAFF; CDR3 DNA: TGTGCCTGGAATCCGGGGGGGGACAACACTGAAGCTTTCTTT
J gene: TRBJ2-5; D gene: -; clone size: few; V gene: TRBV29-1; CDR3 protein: CSAKRQFQETQYF; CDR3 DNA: TGCAGCGCCAAACGGCAGTTCCAAGAGACCCAGTACTTC
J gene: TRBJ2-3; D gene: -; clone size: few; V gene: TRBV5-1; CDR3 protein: CASSPEVEDTQYF; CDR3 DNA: TGCGCCAGCAGCCCCGAAGTTGAGGATACGCAGTATTTT
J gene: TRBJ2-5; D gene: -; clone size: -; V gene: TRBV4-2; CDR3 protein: CASSQMKAGGWETQYF; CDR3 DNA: TGTGCCAGCAGCCAAATGAAAGCGGGCGGTTGGGAGACCCAGTACTTC
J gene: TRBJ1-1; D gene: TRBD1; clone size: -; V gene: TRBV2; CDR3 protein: CASSGTGGNTEAFF; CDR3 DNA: TGTGCCAGCAGTGGAACAGGGGGAAACACTGAAGCTTTCTTT
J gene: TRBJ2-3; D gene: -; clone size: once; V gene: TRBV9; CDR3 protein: CASSVGDTQYF; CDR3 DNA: TGTGCCAGCAGCGTAGGAGATACGCAGTATTTT
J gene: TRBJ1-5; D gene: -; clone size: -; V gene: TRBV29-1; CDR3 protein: CSVAATEDQPQHF; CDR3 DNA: TGCAGCGTGGCCGCCACGGAGGATCAGCCCCAGCATTTT
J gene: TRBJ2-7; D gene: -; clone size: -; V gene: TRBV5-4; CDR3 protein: CASSLNGGAYEQYF; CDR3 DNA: TGTGCCAGCAGCTTGAACGGCGGAGCCTACGAGCAGTACTTC
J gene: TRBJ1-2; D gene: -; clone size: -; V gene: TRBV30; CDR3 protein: CAWTVRATYGYTF; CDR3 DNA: TGTGCCTGGACCGTAAGGGCGACTTATGGCTACACCTTC
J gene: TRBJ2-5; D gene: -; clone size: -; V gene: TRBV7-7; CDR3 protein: CASSLTRGETQYF; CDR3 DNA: TGTGCTAGCAGCTTGACGAGGGGAGAGACCCAGTACTTC
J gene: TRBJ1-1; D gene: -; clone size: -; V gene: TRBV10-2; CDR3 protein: CASSDPASYIDTEAFF; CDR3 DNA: TGCGCCAGCAGTGATCCCGCTTCATATATCGACACTGAAGCTTTCTTT
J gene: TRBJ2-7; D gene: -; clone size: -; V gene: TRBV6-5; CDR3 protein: CASRDRRDEQYF; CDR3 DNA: TGTGCCAGCAGGGACAGACGGGACGAGCAGTACTTC
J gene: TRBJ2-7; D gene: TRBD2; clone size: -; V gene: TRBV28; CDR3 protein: CASSGGIPLEQYF; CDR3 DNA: TGTGCCAGCAGCGGGGGGATCCCTCTCGAGCAGTACTTC
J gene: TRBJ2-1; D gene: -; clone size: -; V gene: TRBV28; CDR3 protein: CASRVAAYNEQFF; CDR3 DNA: TGTGCCAGCAGGGTAGCGGCCTACAATGAGCAGTTCTTC
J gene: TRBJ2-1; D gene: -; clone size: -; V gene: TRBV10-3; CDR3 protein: CAISTSDSFNEQFF; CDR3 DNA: TGTGCCATCAGTACCTCGGACAGTTTCAATGAGCAGTTCTTC
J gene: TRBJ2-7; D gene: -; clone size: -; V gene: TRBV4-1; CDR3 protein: CASSQLGQGRYEQYF; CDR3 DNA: TGCGCCAGCAGCCAACTCGGACAAGGACGGTACGAGCAGTACTTC
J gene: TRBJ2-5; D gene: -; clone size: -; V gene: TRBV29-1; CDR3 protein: CSVQRARETQYF; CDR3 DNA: TGCAGCGTTCAAAGGGCTAGGGAGACCCAGTACTTC
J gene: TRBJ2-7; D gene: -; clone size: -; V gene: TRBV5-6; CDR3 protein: CASSLEYRGLYEQYF; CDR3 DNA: TGTGCCAGCAGCTTGGAATACAGGGGACTTTACGAGCAGTACTTC
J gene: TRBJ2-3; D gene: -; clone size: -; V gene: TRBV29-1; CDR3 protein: CSVKGHPARTDTQYF; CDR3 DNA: TGCAGCGTTAAGGGACACCCCGCACGCACAGATACGCAGTATTTT
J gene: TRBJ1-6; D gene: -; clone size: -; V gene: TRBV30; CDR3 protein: CAWTGGRENSPLHF; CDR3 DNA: TGTGCCTGGACGGGGGGGCGCGAGAATTCACCCCTCCACTTT
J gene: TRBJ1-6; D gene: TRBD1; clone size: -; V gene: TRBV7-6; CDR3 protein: CASSLGQGVSPPLHF; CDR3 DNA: TGTGCCAGCAGCTTGGGCCAGGGGGTCAGCCCACCCCTCCACTTT
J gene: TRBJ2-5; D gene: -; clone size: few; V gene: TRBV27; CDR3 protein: CASSLSRLDGGPYQETQYF; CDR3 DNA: TGTGCCAGCAGTTTATCGAGGCTCGACGGGGGGCCATACCAAGAGACCCAGTACTTC
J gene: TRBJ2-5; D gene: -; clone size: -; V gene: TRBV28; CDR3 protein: CASSLEETQYF; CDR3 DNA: TGTGCCAGCAGTTTAGAAGAGACCCAGTACTTC
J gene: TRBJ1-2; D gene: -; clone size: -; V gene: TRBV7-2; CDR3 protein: CASSLRWSANYGYTF; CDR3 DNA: TGTGCCAGCAGCTTACGGTGGTCAGCTAACTATGGCTACACCTTT
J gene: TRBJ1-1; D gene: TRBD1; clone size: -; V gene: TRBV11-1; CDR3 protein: CASSLDPTGEAFF; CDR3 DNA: TGTGCCAGCAGCCTAGATCCGACAGGGGAAGCTTTCTTT
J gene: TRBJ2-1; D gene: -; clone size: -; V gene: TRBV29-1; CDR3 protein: CSVGPLLVRREQFF; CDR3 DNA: TGCAGCGTGGGGCCCTTACTAGTCCGCCGTGAGCAGTTCTTC